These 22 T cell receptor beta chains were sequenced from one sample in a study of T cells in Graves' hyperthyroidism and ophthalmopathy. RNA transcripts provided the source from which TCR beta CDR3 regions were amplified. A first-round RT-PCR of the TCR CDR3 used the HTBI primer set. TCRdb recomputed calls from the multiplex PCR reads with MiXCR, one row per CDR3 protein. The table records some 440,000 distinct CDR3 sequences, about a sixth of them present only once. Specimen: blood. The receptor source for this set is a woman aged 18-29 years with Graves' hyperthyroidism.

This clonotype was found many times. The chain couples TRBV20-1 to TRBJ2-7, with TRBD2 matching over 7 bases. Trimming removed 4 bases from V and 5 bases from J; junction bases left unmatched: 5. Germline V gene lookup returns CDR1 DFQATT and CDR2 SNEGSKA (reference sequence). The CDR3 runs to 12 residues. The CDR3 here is CSATRTRDEQYF. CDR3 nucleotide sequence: TGCAGTGCTACTAGGACTAGAGACGAGCAGTACTTC.

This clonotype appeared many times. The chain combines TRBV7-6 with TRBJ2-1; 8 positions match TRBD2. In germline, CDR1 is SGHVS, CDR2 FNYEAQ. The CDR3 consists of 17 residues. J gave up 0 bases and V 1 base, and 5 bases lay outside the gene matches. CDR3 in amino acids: CASSLEAREDSYNEQFF. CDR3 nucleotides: TGTGCCAGCAGCTTAGAGGCGCGGGAGGACTCCTACAATGAGCAGTTCTTC.

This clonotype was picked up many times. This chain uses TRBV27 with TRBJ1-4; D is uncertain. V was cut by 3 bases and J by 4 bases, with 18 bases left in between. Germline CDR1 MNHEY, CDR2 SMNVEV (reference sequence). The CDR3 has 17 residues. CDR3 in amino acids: CASSFSYRQAYNEKLFF. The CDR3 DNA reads TGTGCCAGCAGTTTTAGTTATCGGCAGGCCTATAATGAAAAACTGTTTTTT.

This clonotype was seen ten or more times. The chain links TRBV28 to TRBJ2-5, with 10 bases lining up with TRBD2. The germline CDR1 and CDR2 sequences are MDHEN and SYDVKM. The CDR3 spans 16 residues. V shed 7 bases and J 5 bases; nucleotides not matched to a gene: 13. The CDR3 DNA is TGTGCCAGCACTCTTGACCCGGGACTAGCGTTGGAGACCCAGTACTTC. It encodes CASTLDPGLALETQYF.

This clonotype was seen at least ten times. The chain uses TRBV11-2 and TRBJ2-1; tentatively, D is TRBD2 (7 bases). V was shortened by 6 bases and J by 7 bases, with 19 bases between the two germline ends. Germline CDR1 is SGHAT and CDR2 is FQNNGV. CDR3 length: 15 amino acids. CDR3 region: CASSLGGGVLNEQFF. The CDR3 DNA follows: TGTGCCAGCAGTCTAGGGGGGGGCGTTTTAAATGAGCAGTTCTTC.

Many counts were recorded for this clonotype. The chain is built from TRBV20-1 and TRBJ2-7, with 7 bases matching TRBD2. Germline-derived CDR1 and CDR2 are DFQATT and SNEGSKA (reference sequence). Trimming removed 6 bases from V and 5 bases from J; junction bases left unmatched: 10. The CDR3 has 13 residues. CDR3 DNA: TGCAGTGCGGGGGGGGGAAAAGGCCACGAGCAGTACTTC. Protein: CSAGGGKGHEQYF.

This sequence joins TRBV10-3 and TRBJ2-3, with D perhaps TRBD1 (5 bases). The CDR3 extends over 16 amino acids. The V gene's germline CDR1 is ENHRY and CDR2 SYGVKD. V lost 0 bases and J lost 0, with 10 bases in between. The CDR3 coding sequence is TGTGCCATCAGTGAGTCAGGTCCAGGGAGCACAGATACGCAGTATTTT. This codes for CAISESGPGSTDTQYF.

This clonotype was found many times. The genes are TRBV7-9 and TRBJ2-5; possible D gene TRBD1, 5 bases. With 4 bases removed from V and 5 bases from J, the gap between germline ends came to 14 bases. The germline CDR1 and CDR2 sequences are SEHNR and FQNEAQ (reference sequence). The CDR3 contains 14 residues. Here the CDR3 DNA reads TGTGCCAGCAGCTCAGGGTCGGGTCGGGAGACCCAGTACTTC. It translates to CASSSGSGRETQYF.

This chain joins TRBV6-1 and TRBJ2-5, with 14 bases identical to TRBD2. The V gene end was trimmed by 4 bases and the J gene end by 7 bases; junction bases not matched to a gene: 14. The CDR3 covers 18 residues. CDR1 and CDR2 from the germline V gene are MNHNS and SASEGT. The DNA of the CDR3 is TGTGCCAGCAGTGCTAACGGAGCTCCAGGACTAGCGGGGGGGACCCAGTACTTC. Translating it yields CASSANGAPGLAGGTQYF.

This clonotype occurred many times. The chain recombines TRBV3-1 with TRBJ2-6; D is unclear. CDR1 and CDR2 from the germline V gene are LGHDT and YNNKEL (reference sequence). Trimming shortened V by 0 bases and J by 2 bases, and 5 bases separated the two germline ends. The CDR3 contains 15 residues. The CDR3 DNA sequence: TGTGCCAGCAGCCAAGATACCACTGGGGCCAACGTCCTGACTTTC. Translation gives CASSQDTTGANVLTF.

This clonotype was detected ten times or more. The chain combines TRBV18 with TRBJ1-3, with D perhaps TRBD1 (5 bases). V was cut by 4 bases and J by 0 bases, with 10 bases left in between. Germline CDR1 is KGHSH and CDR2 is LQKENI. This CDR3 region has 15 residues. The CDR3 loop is CASSRGGSSGNTIYF. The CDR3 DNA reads TGTGCCAGCTCACGGGGCGGAAGCTCTGGAAACACCATATATTTT. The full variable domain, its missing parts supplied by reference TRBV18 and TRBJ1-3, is NAGVMQNPRHLVRRRGQEARLRCSPMKGHSHVYWYRQLPEEGLKFMVYLQKENIIDESGMPKERFSAEFPKEGPSILRIQQVVRGDSAAYFCASSRGGSSGNTIYFGEGSWLTVV.

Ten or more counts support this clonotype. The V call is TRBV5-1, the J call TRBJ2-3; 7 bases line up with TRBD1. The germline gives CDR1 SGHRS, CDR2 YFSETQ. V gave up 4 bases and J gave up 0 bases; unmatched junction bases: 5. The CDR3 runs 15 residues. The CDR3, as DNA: TGCGCCAGCAGCGATCAGGGGGAAAGCACAGATACGCAGTATTTT. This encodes CASSDQGESTDTQYF.

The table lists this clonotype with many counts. The DNA of the CDR3 is TGTGCCAGTAGTACCCTATCTGGGGCCAACGTCCTGACTTTC. This encodes CASSTLSGANVLTF. This chain connects TRBV19 to TRBJ2-6, with D hard to call. CDR1 is LNHDA, CDR2 SQIVND, per germline (reference sequence). This CDR3 has 14 residues. The V and J ends lost 4 bases and 1 base respectively, with 5 bases between them.

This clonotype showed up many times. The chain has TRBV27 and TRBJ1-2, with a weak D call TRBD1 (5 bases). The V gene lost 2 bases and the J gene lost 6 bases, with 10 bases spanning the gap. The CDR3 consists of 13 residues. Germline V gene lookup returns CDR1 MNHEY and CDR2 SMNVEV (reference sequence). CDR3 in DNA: TGTGCCAGCAGTTTAACAGGACCCAATGGCTACACCTTC. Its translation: CASSLTGPNGYTF.

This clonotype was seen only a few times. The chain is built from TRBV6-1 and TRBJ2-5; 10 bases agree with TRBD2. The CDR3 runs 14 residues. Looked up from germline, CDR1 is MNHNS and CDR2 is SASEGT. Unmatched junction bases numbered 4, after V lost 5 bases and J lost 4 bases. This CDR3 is CASSSLAGVETQYF. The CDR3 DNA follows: TGTGCCAGCAGTTCTCTAGCGGGAGTAGAGACCCAGTACTTC.

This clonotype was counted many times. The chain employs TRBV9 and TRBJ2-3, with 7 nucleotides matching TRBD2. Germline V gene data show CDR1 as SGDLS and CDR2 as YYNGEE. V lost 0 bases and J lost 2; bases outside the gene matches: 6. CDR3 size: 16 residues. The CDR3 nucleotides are TGTGCCAGCAGCGTAGGAGCAGCGGGATACACAGATACGCAGTATTTT. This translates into CASSVGAAGYTDTQYF.

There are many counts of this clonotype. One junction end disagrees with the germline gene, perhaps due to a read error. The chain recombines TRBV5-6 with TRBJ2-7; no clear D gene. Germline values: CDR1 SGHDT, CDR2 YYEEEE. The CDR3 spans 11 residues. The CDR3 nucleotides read TGTGCCAGCAGCTTGAGTAGAGAGCTGTACTTC. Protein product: CASSLSRELYF.

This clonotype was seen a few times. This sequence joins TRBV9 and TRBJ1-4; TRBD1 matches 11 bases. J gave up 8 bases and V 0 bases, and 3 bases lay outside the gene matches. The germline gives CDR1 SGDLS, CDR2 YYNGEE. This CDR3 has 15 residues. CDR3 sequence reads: CASSVEGTGGEKLFF. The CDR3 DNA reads TGTGCCAGCAGCGTAGAGGGGACAGGGGGGGAAAAACTGTTTTTT.

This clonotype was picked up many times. As DNA, the CDR3 is TGTGCCAGCAGTGGTAGCGGGGGTTATACGCAGTATTTT. It yields the protein CASSGSGGYTQYF. The chain combines TRBV2 with TRBJ2-3, with 9 positions matching TRBD2. This CDR3 is 13 amino acids long. J gave up 7 bases and V 4 bases, and 3 bases lay outside the gene matches. CDR1 is SNHLY and CDR2 is FYNNEI in the germline V gene.

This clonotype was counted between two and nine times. CDR3 DNA: TGTGCCACCAGTGAGCCTCGTACTGGCACAGATACGCAGTATTTT. Protein product: CATSEPRTGTDTQYF. This chain uses TRBV24-1 with TRBJ2-3; no clear D gene. Germline V gene lookup returns CDR1 KGHDR and CDR2 SFDVKD. The CDR3 sequence is 15 residues long. Between the trimmed V and J ends, which lost 4 bases and 1 base, there was a span of 11 bases.

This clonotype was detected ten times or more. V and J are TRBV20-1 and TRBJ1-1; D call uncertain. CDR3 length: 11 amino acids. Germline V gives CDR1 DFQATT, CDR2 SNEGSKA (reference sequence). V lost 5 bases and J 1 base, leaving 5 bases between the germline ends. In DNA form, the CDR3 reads TGCAGTGCTTCACGGAACACTGAAGCTTTCTTT. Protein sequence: CSASRNTEAFF.

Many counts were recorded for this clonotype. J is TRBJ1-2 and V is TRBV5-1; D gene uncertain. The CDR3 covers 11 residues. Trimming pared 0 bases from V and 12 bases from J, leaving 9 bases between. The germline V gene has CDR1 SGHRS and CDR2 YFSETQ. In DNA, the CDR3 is TGCGCCAGCAGCTTGGGGCCCCTCCACACCTTC. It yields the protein CASSLGPLHTF.